The rows below give T cell receptor beta chains drawn from one sample of a study of T cell repertoires in cytomegalovirus infection. Their target antigens are unknown. TCRdb processed the reads anew with MiXCR; each CDR3 protein has one entry. The sample carries about a million distinct CDR3 sequences, 25% to 40% recorded once. The sample in question was cultured CD8+ T cells from PBMCs, obtained from culture after CMV antigen stimulation. Receptors were obtained from a human donor in good health (CMV status not recorded). Some clones in this sample may be carry-over from other donors' samples. Both conserved end residues are part of each CDR3. D genes are given only for firm matches. Size values are once, few and many counts, or a class for expanded clones, and some rows have none.

>-|TRBV5-4|few|TRBJ2-1
TGTGCCAGCAGCTTAAAATCTTACTCCTACAATGAGCAGTTCTTC
CASSLKSYSYNEQFF
>TRBD2|TRBV6-6|-|TRBJ2-1
TGTGCCAGCAGTTTCGCCGGGGGGGGCCCGGGCAATGAGCAGTTCTTC
CASSFAGGGPGNEQFF
>TRBD1|TRBV6-6|-|TRBJ1-1
TGTGCCAGCAGTCACCCCGACAGGGTGAACACTGAAGCTTTCTTT
CASSHPDRVNTEAFF
>TRBD1|TRBV29-1|-|TRBJ1-4
TGCAGCGCCCGCACAGGGGAGGGAAAACTGTTTTTT
CSARTGEGKLFF
>-|TRBV7-9|few|TRBJ1-6
TGTGCCAGCAGCTTAGACGGGTCACTTACCTTCTCCCTCCACTTT
CASSLDGSLTFSLHF
>-|TRBV4-3|-|TRBJ1-3
TGCGCCAGCAGCCAAGATAGAGGGACTAATGGAAACACCATATATTTT
CASSQDRGTNGNTIYF
>-|TRBV12-3/TRBV12-4|-|TRBJ2-7
TGTGCCAGTGCAGGGGCAACCTACGAGCAGTACTTC
CASAGATYEQYF
>TRBD2|TRBV12-3/TRBV12-4|few|TRBJ2-5
TGTGCCAGCAGTTTTGACATACTAGCGGGGGGATCCCATCAAGAGACCCAGTACTTC
CASSFDILAGGSHQETQYF
>-|TRBV5-4|-|TRBJ2-1
TGTGCCAGCAGCGGGGGGACGGACGGCTCCTACAATGAGCAGTTCTTC
CASSGGTDGSYNEQFF
>-|TRBV6-6|few|TRBJ2-4
TGTGCCAGCAGTTACTTAGAAAACAGAGGGAGTTATGACAAAAACATTCAGTACTTC
CASSYLENRGSYDKNIQYF
>-|TRBV6-6|few|TRBJ2-5
TGTGCCAGCAGTTACTACGGGGAGACCCAGTACTTC
CASSYYGETQYF